The 14 T cell receptor beta chains listed next were all sequenced from one sample in a study of cytomegalovirus exposure and HLA in healthy donors. Sequencing used immunoSEQ multiplex PCR; TCRdb keeps in-frame clones, though not all of them. The repertoire holds some 190,000 clones, with approximately 89% as singletons. Sequencing was carried out using PBMCs. The receptors were sampled from a man between 25 and 39 years old in good health and CMV-seropositive.

The V call is TRBV30, the J call TRBJ1-3; D is undetermined. Germline V gene lookup returns CDR1 GTSNPN and CDR2 SVGIG (reference sequence). The CDR3 is 17 amino acids. Trimming shortened V by 3 bases and J by 0 bases, and 18 bases separated the two germline ends. The CDR3 sequence: CAWSATFPIISGNTIYF. In nucleotides, the CDR3 is TGTGCCTGGAGCGCTACCTTCCCTATTATCTCTGGAAACACCATATATTTT.

The V gene is TRBV6-1, the J gene TRBJ2-7, with 9 bases that match TRBD1. Looked up from germline, CDR1 is MNHNS and CDR2 is SASEGT. CDR3 size: 14 residues. The ends lost 6 bases at V and 4 bases at J; junction bases unmatched: 7. The CDR3 here is CASRDAGQGYEQYF. Written as DNA, the CDR3 is TGTGCCAGCAGGGACGCGGGACAGGGATACGAGCAGTACTTC.

A few counts support this clone. The genes are TRBV9 and TRBJ1-2; 8 nucleotides match TRBD1. CDR1 is SGDLS and CDR2 is YYNGEE in the germline V gene. The CDR3 has 14 amino acids. The V segment lost 0 bases and the J segment 9 bases; nucleotides outside the gene matches: 7. The chain's CDR3 is CASSVVPRGPSYTF. CDR3 sequence (DNA): TGTGCCAGCAGCGTAGTTCCCAGGGGGCCGAGCTACACCTTC.

This chain links TRBV5-1 with TRBJ2-5, with D possibly TRBD2 on 5 matching bases. CDR3 length equals 13 residues. V lost 1 base to trimming and J lost 5 bases, with 9 bases between them. CDR1 is SGHRS, CDR2 YFSETQ, per germline. This chain's CDR3 is CASSLSSWETQYF. The CDR3 DNA follows: TGCGCCAGCAGCTTGTCTAGCTGGGAGACCCAGTACTTC.

The DNA for the CDR3 is TGTGCCAGCAGCTTAGTTTCAGGGCCCTACGAGCAGTACTTC. Protein: CASSLVSGPYEQYF. The rearrangement joins TRBV11-1 to TRBJ2-7; perhaps TRBD1 as D (5 bases). Trimming shortened V by 1 base and J by 2 bases, and 9 bases separated the two germline ends. The germline gives CDR1 SGHAT, CDR2 FQDESV (reference sequence). The CDR3 extends over 14 amino acids.

This clone was seen more than once but under ten times. The V call is TRBV13, the J call TRBJ1-6, with 8 bases fitting TRBD1. Trimming at V came to 5 bases and at J to 9 bases, leaving 6 bases not matched to a gene. The CDR3 is 14 amino acids. Germline V gene sequence: CDR1 PRHDT, CDR2 FYEKMQ (reference sequence). The DNA of the CDR3 is TGTGCCAGCAGCCGTGGACAGGGTACTTCACCCCTCCACTTT. The encoded protein is CASSRGQGTSPLHF.

This rearrangement joins TRBV10-3 to TRBJ1-5, with D unresolved. The length of the CDR3 is 15 residues. The V end lost 0 bases, the J end lost 0 bases, and 6 bases lay between the germline ends. In germline, CDR1 is ENHRY, CDR2 SYGVKD. The CDR3 here is CAISESGNSNQPQHF. The CDR3 nucleotides are TGTGCCATCAGTGAGTCTGGGAATAGCAATCAGCCCCAGCATTTT.

CDR3 protein: CASSATGGDGEKLFF. The CDR3 DNA reads TGTGCCAGTAGTGCCACAGGGGGCGATGGTGAAAAACTGTTTTTT. This sequence joins TRBV19 and TRBJ1-4, with 9 positions matching TRBD1. This CDR3 spans 15 amino acids. Germline-derived CDR1 and CDR2 are LNHDA and SQIVND (reference sequence). V gave up 5 bases and J gave up 7 bases; unmatched junction bases: 8. The full variable domain, in which reference TRBV19 and TRBJ1-4 provide the parts outside the CDR3, is DGGITQSPKYLFRKEGQNVTLSCEQNLNHDAMYWYRQDPGQGLRLIYYSQIVNDFQKGDIAEGYSVSREKKESFPLTVTSAQKNPTAFYLCASSATGGDGEKLFFGSGTQLSVL.

This sequence joins TRBV4-1 and TRBJ2-7, with unresolved D. V gave up 0 bases and J gave up 0 bases, with 6 bases separating them. This CDR3 comprises 14 residues. CDR1 MGHRA and CDR2 YSYEKL come from the germline V gene. CDR3 bases: TGCGCCAGCAGCCAAGAGCCTAACTCCTACGAGCAGTACTTC. Its translation is CASSQEPNSYEQYF.

This clone was detected once. The rearrangement links TRBV6-5 to TRBJ2-1; 10 bases map to TRBD2. The germline V gene has CDR1 MNHEY and CDR2 SVGAGI. The CDR3 is made up of 16 amino acids. V shed 0 bases, J shed 5 bases, and the junction held 4 bases outside the gene matches. CDR3 sequence: CASSYSSGGVDNEQFF. The CDR3 DNA reads TGTGCCAGCAGTTACTCGAGCGGGGGGGTCGACAATGAGCAGTTCTTC.

V usage is TRBV7-2 and J usage is TRBJ2-7; the D gene is possibly TRBD2 (5 bases). V was trimmed by 1 base and J by 0 bases, leaving 19 bases between them. CDR1 is SGHTA, CDR2 FQGNSA, per germline. The CDR3 has 18 residues. For the CDR3, the DNA is TGTGCCAGCAGCTTAGTAGGCGGCGGGCAGGTGAGCTCCTACGAGCAGTACTTC. This sequence encodes CASSLVGGGQVSSYEQYF.

The rearrangement joins TRBV5-1 to TRBJ2-7; D gene unclear. The V and J ends lost 4 bases and 1 base respectively, with 15 bases between them. Germline V gene lookup returns CDR1 SGHRS and CDR2 YFSETQ. The CDR3 loop spans 15 amino acids. The DNA of the CDR3 is TGCGCCAGCAGCCTTGAACCACTGCAATCCTACGAGCAGTACTTC. Translated: CASSLEPLQSYEQYF.

J is TRBJ2-7 and V is TRBV7-9; the match to TRBD2 covers 11 bases. The V segment lost 2 bases and the J segment 2 bases; nucleotides outside the gene matches: 5. Germline V gene lookup returns CDR1 SEHNR and CDR2 FQNEAQ (reference sequence). The CDR3 extends over 16 amino acids. CDR3 sequence (DNA): TGTGCCAGCAGCTTAAGTACTAGCGGGAGCACCTACGAGCAGTACTTC. Protein sequence: CASSLSTSGSTYEQYF.

This clone has more than one count but fewer than ten. The CDR3, as DNA: TGTGCCTTCGCAACGGCAGGGGCACAGCCCCAGCATTTT. Protein: CAFATAGAQPQHF. J is TRBJ1-5 and V is TRBV30; TRBD1 might be the D (6 bases). The CDR3 runs 13 residues. Looked up from germline, CDR1 is GTSNPN and CDR2 is SVGIG (reference sequence). Trimming shortened V by 7 bases and J by 7 bases, and 17 bases separated the two germline ends.